This TCR beta chain was sequenced during a study of blood T cell repertoires in COVID-19. Overall study: The origin of the acute and convalescent COVID-19 samples was the United States, Italy and Spain. PBMCs, B-cell-depleted T cells, or T cells provided the cDNA or gDNA that made up the material.

The table came from immunoSEQ multiplex PCR; TCRdb's copy has only in-frame clones and leaves some out. Among about 64,000 clones listed, around 82% were seen once. V lost 6 bases and J 2 bases, leaving 17 bases between the germline ends. There are 15 residues in the CDR3. The sequenced sample was peripheral blood. The receptor was isolated from a man between 60 and 75 years old with COVID-19, enrolled during active disease. The rearrangement uses TRBV6-7 and TRBJ2-7; the D gene is possibly TRBD2 (6 bases). TRBV6-7 is flagged as an ORF with uncertain function. CDR3 nucleotide sequence: TGTGCCAGCAGCCCGGGGGAGGAGCGCGCCTACGAGCAGTACTTC. Amino acid sequence: CASSPGEERAYEQYF.